A single T cell receptor beta chain is shown here with its context. The sample comes from a study of blood T cell repertoires in COVID-19. Study overall: In each case, the material was cDNA or gDNA derived from T cells, B-cell-depleted T cells, or PBMCs.

Participant age was roughly 18 to 100 years, and participants resided in 24 US areas. Participant-reported clinical history was the basis for cohort assignment. Only in-frame clones appear in the TCRdb table, and some are missing; sequencing was by immunoSEQ multiplex PCR. The repertoire includes 250,000 or so clones, under 90% of them detected once, and 3% to 4.5% sits in the top ten. The specimen sequenced was PBMCs or T cells enriched from blood (not recorded which). This receptor was identified in a woman between 40 and 55 years old who had been exposed to COVID-19.

The CDR3 nucleotides are TGTGCCAGCAGTGGGTTGAGGGGGGGGACCTACAATGAGCAGTTCTTC. It is translated as CASSGLRGGTYNEQFF. This chain connects TRBV6-2 or TRBV6-3 to TRBJ2-1, with D possibly matching TRBD2 (7 bases). The CDR3 has 16 residues. Germline CDR1 is MNHEY and CDR2 is SVGEGT. V was trimmed by 5 bases and J by 2 bases, leaving 16 bases between them.